These 32 T cell receptor beta chains originate from one sample sequenced in a study of T cell repertoires in cytomegalovirus infection. TCRdb reanalysed the reads using MiXCR and keeps one entry per CDR3 protein. There are approximately 770,000 distinct CDR3 sequences in the sample; under 35% occur only once, and around 13% lies in the top ten. Their antigens are not known. Sample: cultured CD8+ T cells from PBMCs, taken from culture after CMV antigen stimulation. These receptors were taken from a human donor in good health (CMV status not recorded). Some clones in this sample may be carry-over from other donors' samples.

This clonotype has more than one count but fewer than ten. V usage is TRBV7-9 and J usage is TRBJ2-5; a weak D match, TRBD2 (6 bases). The CDR3 spans 17 residues. V lost 4 bases and J 1 base, leaving 19 bases between the germline ends. Germline CDR1 is SEHNR and CDR2 is FQNEAQ (reference sequence). Written as DNA, the CDR3 is TGTGCCAGCAGCTCACGAGGAGGGCTTGACATCCAAGAGACCCAGTACTTC. This encodes CASSSRGGLDIQETQYF. Variable domain in full (rest from reference TRBV7-9 and TRBJ2-5): DTGVSQNPRHKITKRGQNVTFRCDPISEHNRLYWYRQTLGQGPEFLTYFQNEAQLEKSRLLSDRFSAERPKGSFSTLEIQRTEQGDSAMYLCASSSRGGLDIQETQYFGPGTRLLVL.

This clonotype was recorded at least ten times. This sequence joins TRBV28 and TRBJ2-5; D is unclear. CDR3 length: 13 residues. Germline assignment: CDR1 MDHEN and CDR2 SYDVKM. V gave up 3 bases and J gave up 3 bases, with 8 bases separating them. The CDR3 here is CASSLVGEETQYF. The DNA for the CDR3 is TGTGCCAGCAGTTTGGTTGGGGAAGAGACCCAGTACTTC.

This clonotype occurred a few times. The chain employs TRBV19 and TRBJ2-7; D perhaps matches TRBD2 (6 bases). The CDR3 runs 12 residues. Looked up from germline, CDR1 is LNHDA and CDR2 is SQIVND (reference sequence). The V end was cut by 5 bases, the J end by 7 bases, with 12 bases between. The CDR3 bases are TGTGCCAGTAGTCCGCGGGGTAGAGAGCAGTACTTC. It yields the protein CASSPRGREQYF.

This chain uses TRBV4-1 with TRBJ2-1; D ambiguous. Germline assignment: CDR1 MGHRA and CDR2 YSYEKL. This CDR3 region has 12 residues. V lost 1 base and J 10 bases, leaving 8 bases between the germline ends. The CDR3 DNA follows: TGCGCCAGCAGCCAAGTAAGTGGGGAGCAGTTCTTC. Translated, it gives CASSQVSGEQFF.

The gene calls are TRBV6-5 and TRBJ1-6; TRBD1 agrees at 7 bases. The CDR3 length is 16 residues. Trimming removed 0 bases from V and 8 bases from J; junction bases left unmatched: 7. The germline CDR1 and CDR2 sequences are MNHEY and SVGAGI. CDR3 residues: CASSYSSGQFYSPLHF. The DNA for the CDR3 is TGTGCCAGCAGTTACTCCTCGGGACAGTTTTATTCACCCCTCCACTTT.

The gene calls are TRBV12-3 or TRBV12-4 and TRBJ2-3, with 16 bases matching TRBD2. The CDR3 spans 16 residues. V was pared by 4 bases and J by 6 bases, with 4 bases of the junction left unmatched. CDR3 sequence reads: CASSSGTSGGEDTQYF. CDR3 coding DNA: TGTGCCAGCAGTTCCGGGACTAGCGGGGGGGAGGATACGCAGTATTTT.

This clonotype showed up just a few times. The V call is TRBV12-3 or TRBV12-4, the J call TRBJ1-2; possibly TRBD1 for D (5 bases). The CDR3 loop spans 14 amino acids. V lost 3 bases and J lost 8, with 16 bases in between. The CDR3 is CASSLRAGFEGYTF. In nucleotides, the CDR3 is TGTGCCAGCAGTTTGAGGGCAGGGTTTGAGGGCTACACCTTC.

Concerning this clonotype: A read error may be the cause here, since a much bigger clone is one base away. This chain uses TRBV7-2 with TRBJ2-7; tentatively, D is TRBD1 (6 bases). The CDR3 spans 14 residues. Trimming stripped 5 bases from V and 2 bases from J, with 13 bases between. Germline V gives CDR1 SGHTA, CDR2 FQGNSA. CDR3 DNA: TGTGCCAGCAGCCCCGGGACATTGCCCTACGAGCAGTACTTC. Translation: CASSPGTLPYEQYF.

This clonotype was found once. V gene TRBV20-1 combines with J gene TRBJ2-7; 9 bases fit TRBD2. Germline loops: CDR1 DFQATT, CDR2 SNEGSKA (reference sequence). V lost 7 bases to trimming and J lost 3 bases; unmatched junction nucleotides: 4. CDR3 size: 12 residues. CDR3 amino acids: CSVAGGRYEQYF. DNA for the CDR3: TGCAGTGTGGCGGGGGGGCGCTACGAGCAGTACTTC.

A few counts support this clonotype. The chain employs TRBV7-6 and TRBJ1-1; D not resolved. Germline-derived CDR1 and CDR2 are SGHVS and FNYEAQ. V was trimmed by 5 bases and J by 7 bases, leaving 14 bases between them. The CDR3 runs 13 residues. CDR3 loop: CASSPNELSEAFF. The CDR3 DNA reads TGTGCCAGCAGCCCGAATGAGCTCAGTGAAGCTTTCTTT.

The genes are TRBV4-1 and TRBJ1-5, with 7 bases aligning to TRBD1. Germline V CDR1 and CDR2: MGHRA, YSYEKL. The ends lost 5 bases at V and 5 bases at J; junction bases unmatched: 9. The CDR3 has 15 amino acids. The DNA for the CDR3 is TGCGCCAGCAGCGTACAGGGGCGCGGGGATCAGCCCCAGCATTTT. Residues: CASSVQGRGDQPQHF.

Many counts were recorded for this clonotype. The rearrangement uses TRBV7-6 and TRBJ2-5, with D unclear. The ends were cut back, 2 bases at V and 3 bases at J, with 13 bases in the middle. This CDR3 is built from 15 residues. Germline V gives CDR1 SGHVS, CDR2 FNYEAQ. CDR3 sequence reads: CASSLRVEIKETQYF. CDR3 coding DNA: TGTGCCAGCAGCTTAAGGGTAGAGATAAAAGAGACCCAGTACTTC. The variable domain in full, completed from reference TRBV7-6 and TRBJ2-5, reads GAGVSQSPRYKVTKRGQDVALRCDPISGHVSLYWYRQALGQGPEFLTYFNYEAQQDKSGLPNDRFSAERPEGSISTLTIQRTEQRDSAMYRCASSLRVEIKETQYFGPGTRLLVL.

The chain couples TRBV5-5 to TRBJ1-2; tentatively, D is TRBD1 (5 bases). Germline V gene lookup returns CDR1 SGHKS and CDR2 YYEKEE (reference sequence). V dropped 0 bases and J dropped 7 bases, with 19 bases sitting between them. The CDR3 is 16 amino acids. CDR3 nucleotide sequence: TGTGCCAGCAGCTTGGATAGGGGCAGGGCGTCTAGTGGCTACACCTTC. It yields the protein CASSLDRGRASSGYTF. The full variable domain, with the rest looked up from reference TRBV5-5 and TRBJ1-2, is DAGVTQSPTHLIKTRGQQVTLRCSPISGHKSVSWYQQVLGQGPQFIFQYYEKEERGRGNFPDRFSARQFPNYSSELNVNALLLGDSALYLCASSLDRGRASSGYTFGSGTRLTVV.

This clonotype was counted between two and nine times. This chain connects TRBV12-5 to TRBJ1-1; D is unclear. Trimming removed 5 bases at V and 4 bases at J, with 8 bases between. This CDR3 spans 12 amino acids. Germline-derived CDR1 and CDR2 are LGHNT and FRNRAP. CDR3 sequence: CASGELGTEAFF. The CDR3 region has the DNA TGTGCTAGTGGTGAACTGGGCACTGAAGCTTTCTTT.

This sequence joins TRBV5-7 and TRBJ2-2, with 7 bases fitting TRBD1. TRBV5-7 qualifies as an ORF whose function is uncertain. Trimming cost V 2 bases and J 6 bases; bases outside gene matches: 10. The CDR3 is made up of 16 amino acids. The DNA for the CDR3 is TGTGCCAGCAGCTTTTACAGGGGCCAAGGATCCGGGGAGCTGTTTTTT. Translated, it gives CASSFYRGQGSGELFF.

In its sample, this clonotype was seen a few times. The chain combines TRBV6-2 or TRBV6-3 with TRBJ2-5; the match to TRBD2 covers 9 bases. CDR1 MNHEY and CDR2 SVGEGT come from the germline V gene. Germline trimming cut 2 bases from V and 3 bases from J; bases unmatched to any gene: 4. CDR3 length equals 15 residues. The DNA of the CDR3 is TGTGCCAGCAGTTACCCCGTAGCGGGGGAAGAGACCCAGTACTTC. The encoded protein is CASSYPVAGEETQYF.

This clonotype was seen more than once but under ten times. The rearrangement uses TRBV5-1 and TRBJ1-1; a weak D match, TRBD1 (5 bases). The CDR3 is 15 residues long. Per germline, CDR1 SGHRS and CDR2 YFSETQ. The V end lost 0 bases, the J end lost 1 base, and 10 bases lay between the germline ends. CDR3 in DNA: TGCGCCAGCAGCTTGGATGTCAGGGCGAACACTGAAGCTTTCTTT. Translating it yields CASSLDVRANTEAFF.

This clonotype was counted a few times. The V gene is TRBV6-6, the J gene TRBJ2-7; D is uncertain. V was pared by 2 bases and J by 3 bases, with 17 bases between. In germline, CDR1 is MNHNY, CDR2 SVGAGI (reference sequence). This CDR3 region has 16 residues. The CDR3, as DNA: TGTGCCAGCAGTTACCTATTACCCGTTGGAAGCTACGAGCAGTACTTC. It is translated as CASSYLLPVGSYEQYF.

A few counts support this clonotype. The chain has TRBV27 and TRBJ2-7; D might be TRBD1 (6 bases). V was cut by 4 bases and J by 7 bases, with 8 bases left in between. Per germline, CDR1 MNHEY and CDR2 SMNVEV (reference sequence). CDR3 length: 11 amino acids. CDR3 residues: CASSSRGEQYV. Here the CDR3 DNA reads TGTGCCAGCAGTTCCAGGGGAGAGCAGTACGTC.

The chain couples TRBV15 to TRBJ1-6, with 10 nucleotides matching TRBD1. The CDR3 is 15 amino acids. With 9 bases clipped from V and 5 bases from J, the junction kept 7 bases outside the gene matches. Germline CDR1 reads LNHNV; CDR2 reads YYDKDF (reference sequence). The CDR3 here is CATGQGKEDNSPLHF. The CDR3 nucleotides are TGTGCCACGGGACAGGGGAAAGAAGATAATTCACCCCTCCACTTT.

This clonotype was detected many times. The rearrangement links TRBV7-8 to TRBJ2-2; weak D call: TRBD1 (5 bases). V lost 2 bases, J lost 3 bases, and 13 bases lay in between. This CDR3 is 16 amino acids long. Germline CDR1 is SGHVS and CDR2 is FQNEAQ. CDR3 DNA sequence: TGTGCCAGCAGCTTAACTCAGGGTCGGCACACCGGGGAGCTGTTTTTT. Amino acids: CASSLTQGRHTGELFF.

V gene TRBV5-6 combines with J gene TRBJ2-7; D is perhaps TRBD1 or TRBD2 (5 bases each). V lost 0 bases and J 5 bases, leaving 12 bases between the germline ends. This CDR3 comprises 14 residues. Germline V gives CDR1 SGHDT, CDR2 YYEEEE. The CDR3 loop reads CASSLGRGADEQYV. CDR3 coding DNA: TGTGCCAGCAGCTTGGGTCGAGGGGCGGACGAGCAGTACGTC.

This clonotype has a count of ten or more. The CDR3 sequence is CASSSRYGLAGGQETQYF. CDR3 coding DNA: TGTGCCAGCAGCTCCCGTTACGGACTAGCGGGGGGTCAAGAGACCCAGTACTTC. The V call is TRBV5-8, the J call TRBJ2-5; TRBD2 matches 14 bases. Trimming took 3 bases from V and 2 from J; bases not matched to a gene: 9. The CDR3 is 18 residues long. Germline V gene sequence: CDR1 SGHTS, CDR2 YDEGEE.

V and J are TRBV27 and TRBJ2-3, with 8 bases matching TRBD1. V trimming: 6 bases; J trimming: 9 bases; junction bases outside the gene matches: 14. CDR3 length: 15 amino acids. CDR1 and CDR2 (germline): MNHEY, SMNVEV (reference sequence). This chain's CDR3 is CASSPRDRPVDTQYF. In nucleotides, the CDR3 is TGTGCCAGCAGCCCCCGGGACAGGCCCGTCGACACGCAGTATTTT.

This clonotype was observed many times. CDR3 in amino acids: CASSYRGNHEKLFF. The DNA of the CDR3 is TGTGCCAGCAGCTACAGGGGGAATCATGAAAAACTGTTTTTT. The chain links TRBV7-8 to TRBJ1-4, with 8 bases that match TRBD1. Germline CDR1 is SGHVS and CDR2 is FQNEAQ. J was trimmed by 6 bases and V by 4 bases; bases with no gene match: 4. This CDR3 has 14 residues.

This clonotype showed up just a few times. The chain is built from TRBV7-6 and TRBJ1-1, with 7 positions matching TRBD1. The CDR3 spans 14 residues. Looked up from germline, CDR1 is SGHVS and CDR2 is FNYEAQ. Losses at the gene ends were 5 bases for V and 1 base for J; bases not matched to a gene: 4. CDR3 sequence: CASSTYRGNTEAFF. CDR3 nucleotide sequence: TGTGCCAGCAGCACTTACAGGGGGAACACTGAAGCTTTCTTT.

This clonotype was seen a handful of times. This chain uses TRBV19 with TRBJ2-7, with D tentatively TRBD2 (6 bases). Germline CDR1 reads LNHDA; CDR2 reads SQIVND (reference sequence). Trimming removed 7 bases at V and 7 bases at J, with 14 bases between. CDR3 length: 12 residues. The CDR3 region has the DNA TGTGCCAGTATCTCCCTGGAGGGGGAGCAGTACTTC. It codes for CASISLEGEQYF. Full variable domain (outside the CDR3, taken from reference TRBV19 and TRBJ2-7): DGGITQSPKYLFRKEGQNVTLSCEQNLNHDAMYWYRQDPGQGLRLIYYSQIVNDFQKGDIAEGYSVSREKKESFPLTVTSAQKNPTAFYLCASISLEGEQYFGPGTRLTVT.

The chain combines TRBV12-3 or TRBV12-4 with TRBJ1-2, with D maybe TRBD1 (6 bases). V shed 6 bases and J shed 3 bases, with 11 bases lying between them. The CDR3 length is 13 residues. For the CDR3, the DNA is TGTGCCAGCAGCCAGGGGACGTACTATGGCTACACCTTC. Translating it yields CASSQGTYYGYTF.

In this sample, this clonotype turned up many times. The gene calls are TRBV7-6 and TRBJ1-2, with TRBD1 identical over 7 bases. From germline, CDR1 is SGHVS and CDR2 FNYEAQ. This CDR3 contains 14 residues. V lost 1 base, J lost 6 bases, and 5 bases stayed unmatched. The chain's CDR3 is CASSLGAGGNGYTF. The CDR3, as DNA: TGTGCCAGCAGCTTAGGGGCAGGGGGAAATGGCTACACCTTC.

At least ten counts were recorded for this clonotype. The chain recombines TRBV27 with TRBJ1-1; possible D gene TRBD1, 6 bases. Per germline, CDR1 MNHEY and CDR2 SMNVEV (reference sequence). This CDR3 spans 13 amino acids. V was trimmed by 6 bases and J by 2 bases, leaving 10 bases between them. The CDR3 nucleotides are TGTGCCAGCAGCTGGGGGCGCAACACTGAAGCTTTCTTT. Translated, it gives CASSWGRNTEAFF.

This clonotype has just a few counts. The chain's CDR3 is CASSYFSGGREAFF. CDR3 in DNA: TGTGCCAGCAGTTATTTTTCTGGGGGACGCGAAGCTTTCTTT. The chain couples TRBV6-2 or TRBV6-3 to TRBJ1-1; perhaps TRBD1 as D (5 bases). Germline CDR1 reads MNHEY; CDR2 reads SVGEGT. The CDR3 is 14 amino acids. V was clipped by 3 bases and J by 8 bases, with 16 bases between them.

The chain employs TRBV27 and TRBJ2-3; D may be TRBD1 or TRBD2 (6 bases each). This CDR3 has 15 amino acids. V was pared by 1 base and J by 2 bases, with 10 bases between. Germline CDR1 and CDR2: MNHEY and SMNVEV (reference sequence). Here the CDR3 reads CASSLWGAFTDTQYF. CDR3 DNA: TGTGCCAGCAGTTTATGGGGGGCGTTCACAGATACGCAGTATTTT.